This TCR beta chain came from a study of blood T cells in healthy people across ages. Points from the study as a whole: Measured against age, TCR beta diversity per million T cells decreased in a roughly linear manner. The study found more naive CD4+ cells and higher diversity in long-lived than aged donors. Strong correlation linked observed beta diversity and percent naive T cells.

The use of a sample-barcoded 5' primer and a J-beta primer mix characterized a second PCR of about 7 to 12 cycles. Via MiXCR, TCRdb re-called the 5' RACE reads, giving one row per CDR3 protein. The table has about 1.5 million distinct CDR3 sequences, around 39% seen once; the top ten hold less than 8%. There are many counts of this clonotype. The antigen remains undetermined. This CDR3 is built from 13 residues. Germline V lookup: CDR1 MGHRA, CDR2 YSYEKL. Between the trimmed V and J ends, which lost 0 bases and 4 bases, there was a span of 7 bases. This clonotype was obtained from a woman between 18 and 29 years old in good health. The specimen was blood. The chain has TRBV4-1 and TRBJ2-7; D not certain. Written as DNA, the CDR3 is TGCGCCAGCAGCCAAGAACCAGCGTACGAGCAGTACTTC. It specifies CASSQEPAYEQYF.